The entry below describes one T cell receptor beta chain. The target antigen is unknown. The germline V gene encodes CDR1 LNHDA and CDR2 SQIVND (reference sequence). Trimming removed 5 bases at V and 9 bases at J, with 14 bases between. This CDR3 is built from 13 residues. These data come from a study of blood T cells in healthy people across ages. Total RNA was extracted at no less than 6 micrograms per sample. Study results and caveats: Versus aged donors, long-lived donors had higher diversity and more naive CD4+ cells. Measured against age, TCR beta diversity per million T cells decreased in a roughly linear manner.

The authors ran a second PCR of 7 to 11 cycles using a sample-barcoded 5' primer and a J-beta primer mix. Each CDR3 protein gets one entry after TCRdb re-called the 5' RACE reads with MiXCR. The sample lists fewer than 650,000 distinct CDR3 sequences, roughly a quarter occurring once. These data are also associated with another study on T cells of mothers and their children. From that study: Healthy Caucasian mothers, a few in number, and their six children were the donors.

The sequence derives from a boy between 2 and 10 years old in good health. V usage is TRBV19 and J usage is TRBJ1-5, with TRBD1 as a possible D gene (5 bases). The sequencing input was blood. CDR3 amino acids: CASSSGGGGPQHF. In DNA, the CDR3 is TGTGCCAGTAGTTCGGGGGGAGGAGGGCCCCAGCATTTT. Full variable domain (outside the CDR3, taken from reference TRBV19 and TRBJ1-5): DGGITQSPKYLFRKEGQNVTLSCEQNLNHDAMYWYRQDPGQGLRLIYYSQIVNDFQKGDIAEGYSVSREKKESFPLTVTSAQKNPTAFYLCASSSGGGGPQHFGDGTRLSIL.